This T cell receptor beta chain was sequenced during a study of T cell changes during pregnancy in multiple sclerosis. The data were produced by immunoSEQ multiplex PCR, yet TCRdb's version contains in-frame clones alone and is incomplete. This table holds fewer than 60,000 clones, more than 85% found once. The length of the CDR3 is 14 residues. Trimming took off 4 bases at V and 3 bases at J, with 13 bases between the two ends. In germline, CDR1 is MNHNS, CDR2 SASEGT. Source: CD8+ T cells from peripheral blood mononuclear cells, taken in the first trimester of pregnancy. The sequence was obtained from a female donor with multiple sclerosis, enrolled in a pregnancy study. The rearrangement links TRBV6-1 to TRBJ2-7; D is perhaps TRBD2 (5 bases). The chain's CDR3 is CASSVATGLYEQYF. The CDR3 nucleotides read TGTGCCAGCAGTGTAGCGACTGGACTCTACGAGCAGTACTTC.